The present T cell receptor (beta chain) was sequenced within a study of human thymus T cells. TCRdb keeps only in-frame clones here, not all; method: immunoSEQ multiplex PCR. The table has more than 45,000 clones, nearly 95% seen once. Having surgery to correct congenital heart defects, healthy Finnish infants acted as the donors. Half of the eight donors gave roughly 0.45-1 mL blood during surgery. Sequencing was done on a sample of blood. The sequence derives from a boy in the first two years of life with a congenital heart defect but otherwise immunologically healthy.

CDR3: CATLAGTGGPYGYTF. The DNA for the CDR3 is TGTGCCACTCTCGCCGGGACAGGGGGGCCCTATGGCTACACCTTC. V is TRBV19 and J is TRBJ1-2; 11 bases are shared with TRBD1. V gave up 10 bases and J gave up 4 bases; unmatched junction bases: 11. This CDR3 region has 15 residues. The V gene's germline CDR1 is LNHDA and CDR2 SQIVND (reference sequence). Combining the CDR3 with reference TRBV19 and TRBJ1-2 gives the whole variable domain DGGITQSPKYLFRKEGQNVTLSCEQNLNHDAMYWYRQDPGQGLRLIYYSQIVNDFQKGDIAEGYSVSREKKESFPLTVTSAQKNPTAFYLCATLAGTGGPYGYTFGSGTRLTVV.